The 30 T cell receptor beta chains listed next were all sequenced from one sample in a study of identical twins. Via MiXCR, TCRdb re-called the 5' RACE reads, giving one row per CDR3 protein. The sample lists 520,000 or so distinct CDR3 sequences; approximately 22% were seen once. The same sample was also used in a study of T cells expressing NK-cell markers.

The sequencing input was CD4+ T cells sorted from blood. These receptors were collected from a woman younger than 30 in good health.

The rearrangement links TRBV20-1 to TRBJ1-1; TRBD1 aligns across 7 bases. The germline CDR1 and CDR2 sequences are DFQATT and SNEGSKA (reference sequence). There are 13 residues in the CDR3. The junction had 5 bases not matched to a gene; V was cut back by 6 bases and J by 1 base. The CDR3 nucleotides read TGCAGTGCCTCCGGGACAGCGAACACTGAAGCTTTCTTT. It encodes CSASGTANTEAFF.

This chain uses TRBV18 with TRBJ1-4; 9 nucleotides match TRBD1. In germline, CDR1 is KGHSH, CDR2 LQKENI. Trimming at V came to 4 bases and at J to 7 bases, leaving 10 bases not matched to a gene. The CDR3 consists of 16 residues. The CDR3 nucleotides are TGTGCCAGCTCACAGAACAGGGGGCTCGCGAGTGAAAAACTGTTTTTT. Translated, it gives CASSQNRGLASEKLFF. The full variable domain, with the rest looked up from reference TRBV18 and TRBJ1-4, is NAGVMQNPRHLVRRRGQEARLRCSPMKGHSHVYWYRQLPEEGLKFMVYLQKENIIDESGMPKERFSAEFPKEGPSILRIQQVVRGDSAAYFCASSQNRGLASEKLFFGSGTQLSVL.

This sequence joins TRBV6-2 or TRBV6-3 and TRBJ2-1, with 11 bases that match TRBD2. The CDR3 length is 11 residues. Losses at the gene ends were 5 bases for V and 15 bases for J; bases not matched to a gene: 3. Germline-derived CDR1 and CDR2 are MNHEY and SVGEGT. The CDR3 DNA reads as TGTGCCAGCAGTCCTAGCGGGAGGTTGTTCTTC. Translating it yields CASSPSGRLFF.

The chain employs TRBV20-1 and TRBJ2-1; D gene uncertain. The CDR3 spans 11 residues. Per the germline V gene, CDR1 is DFQATT and CDR2 is SNEGSKA (reference sequence). V dropped 3 bases and J dropped 7 bases, with 7 bases sitting between them. CDR3: CSASVENEQFF. The CDR3 DNA follows: TGCAGTGCTAGTGTAGAGAATGAGCAGTTCTTC.

The chain joins TRBV5-1 to TRBJ2-7, with D unclear. V was pared by 7 bases and J by 5 bases, with 13 bases between. Germline CDR1 is SGHRS and CDR2 is YFSETQ. The CDR3 has 12 amino acids. DNA of the CDR3: TGCGCCAGCTCCTCCACTCAGCACGAGCAGTACTTC. Translation: CASSSTQHEQYF.

This clonotype has more than one count but fewer than ten. The DNA for the CDR3 is TGTGCCAGCAGTTACCAGGGCCGGCAGTACTTC. Translated, it gives CASSYQGRQYF. The V and J genes are TRBV6-5 and TRBJ2-7, with TRBD1 as a possible D gene (5 bases). V lost 2 bases and J lost 9, with 8 bases in between. CDR1 is MNHEY, CDR2 SVGAGI, per germline. This CDR3 spans 11 amino acids.

In its sample, this clonotype was seen a few times. This chain connects TRBV7-9 to TRBJ1-3, with D hard to call. With 5 bases removed from V and 8 bases from J, the gap between germline ends came to 10 bases. Germline V CDR1 and CDR2: SEHNR, FQNEAQ (reference sequence). The CDR3 totals 12 residues. CDR3: CASSPRQDTIYF. CDR3 in DNA: TGTGCCAGCAGCCCCCGACAAGACACCATATATTTT.

This clonotype was detected many times. A junction boundary mismatches the germline segment, possibly from a read error. The chain joins TRBV7-2 to TRBJ2-4; D possibly corresponds to TRBD1 (6 bases). There are 14 residues in the CDR3. The germline gives CDR1 SGHTA, CDR2 FQGNSA. The CDR3 DNA sequence: TGTGCCAGCAGCTTAGGGTCCCGGGACATCCCGTCGGACTTC. Amino acids: CASSLGSRDIPSDF.

The V gene is TRBV12-3 or TRBV12-4, the J gene TRBJ1-5; 12 bases map to TRBD1. This CDR3 spans 16 amino acids. V gave up 3 bases and J gave up 2 bases; unmatched junction bases: 2. The CDR3 DNA reads as TGTGCCAGCAGTTTGGGGACAGGGGGCCGCAATCAGCCCCAGCATTTT. Translation gives CASSLGTGGRNQPQHF.

The chain has TRBV12-3 or TRBV12-4 and TRBJ1-1; D uncertain. V was clipped by 7 bases and J by 0 bases, with 9 bases between them. The length of the CDR3 is 13 residues. The CDR3 DNA reads TGTGCCAGCACCCTAGGGATGAACACTGAAGCTTTCTTT. Translating it yields CASTLGMNTEAFF.

DNA for the CDR3: TGTGCCAGCGTTCAAACAGGAGCCGGAAACACCATATATTTT. It codes for CASVQTGAGNTIYF. The chain links TRBV6-5 to TRBJ1-3, with D maybe TRBD1 (5 bases). V was trimmed by 8 bases and J by 4 bases, leaving 15 bases between them. Germline values: CDR1 MNHEY, CDR2 SVGAGI. The CDR3 extends over 14 amino acids.

This clonotype has a handful of counts. This rearrangement joins TRBV14 to TRBJ2-1, with 13 nucleotides matching TRBD2. Trimming at V came to 0 bases and at J to 6 bases, leaving 8 bases not matched to a gene. The length of the CDR3 is 18 residues. CDR1 and CDR2 from the germline V gene are SGHDN and FVKESK. In nucleotides, the CDR3 is TGTGCCAGCAGCCAAGATAGACGGGGACTAGCGGGACGCAATGAGCAGTTCTTC. Encoded protein: CASSQDRRGLAGRNEQFF.

This clonotype was seen ten or more times. The chain joins TRBV4-3 to TRBJ2-1; D uncertain. Germline V CDR1 and CDR2: LGHNA, YSLEER. Between the trimmed V and J ends, which lost 0 bases and 0 bases, there was a span of 9 bases. The CDR3 has 16 residues. The CDR3 here is CASSQDHFRSYNEQFF. Written as DNA, the CDR3 is TGCGCCAGCAGCCAAGATCACTTCCGCTCCTACAATGAGCAGTTCTTC.

This clonotype was observed a few times. The chain joins TRBV20-1 to TRBJ2-5; D might be TRBD2 (7 bases). The germline V gene encodes CDR1 DFQATT and CDR2 SNEGSKA (reference sequence). V lost 6 bases, J lost 7 bases, and 18 bases lay in between. The CDR3 runs to 13 residues. CDR3 sequence reads: CSAYAGAGGTQYF. CDR3 sequence (DNA): TGCAGTGCCTATGCGGGGGCCGGAGGGACCCAGTACTTC.

The chain links TRBV11-2 to TRBJ2-7, with 10 bases aligning to TRBD2. Per the germline V gene, CDR1 is SGHAT and CDR2 is FQNNGV. Trimming took 5 bases from V and 4 from J; bases not matched to a gene: 8. The CDR3 extends over 15 amino acids. The CDR3 nucleotides are TGTGCCAGCAGCCCTAGCGGGAGTAGGGGGTACGAGCAGTACTTC. Amino acid sequence: CASSPSGSRGYEQYF.

This clonotype has only a few counts. This chain links TRBV7-6 with TRBJ1-5; 10 bases align to TRBD1. CDR3 length: 16 residues. After removal of 5 bases from V and 7 bases from J, the junction contained 11 bases not matched to a gene. CDR1 and CDR2 (germline): SGHVS, FNYEAQ. The DNA for the CDR3 is TGTGCCAGCAGCCCCCCCCGGGACAGGGGAAAACAGCCCCAGCATTTT. It codes for CASSPPRDRGKQPQHF.

This clonotype was counted a few times. This sequence joins TRBV7-2 and TRBJ2-7; 10 bases map to TRBD1. The CDR3 is 15 residues long. Germline V gene sequence: CDR1 SGHTA, CDR2 FQGNSA. V shed 5 bases, J shed 3 bases, and the junction held 7 bases outside the gene matches. CDR3 sequence (DNA): TGTGCCAGCAGCCAGGGACAGGGGAGGATCTACGAGCAGTACTTC. As protein: CASSQGQGRIYEQYF.

This clonotype has just a few counts. This chain links TRBV9 with TRBJ1-2, with 9 bases lining up with TRBD1. The trim removed 3 bases at V and 7 bases at J, leaving 22 bases unmatched. Germline V gene data show CDR1 as SGDLS and CDR2 as YYNGEE. The CDR3 covers 19 residues. In nucleotides, the CDR3 is TGTGCCAGCAGCGCTACCCGTCGGAGGAGTGAGGACAGGGGAGGTGGCTACACCTTC. It specifies CASSATRRRSEDRGGGYTF.

This clonotype occurred a few times. V is TRBV20-1 and J is TRBJ2-2; no firm D call. Trimming shortened V by 0 bases and J by 1 base, and 9 bases separated the two germline ends. Per the germline V gene, CDR1 is DFQATT and CDR2 is SNEGSKA (reference sequence). The CDR3 is made up of 15 amino acids. The CDR3 reads CSARENVENTGELFF. The CDR3 region has the DNA TGCAGTGCTAGAGAGAACGTAGAGAACACCGGGGAGCTGTTTTTT.

This clonotype appeared a few times. The chain has TRBV5-1 and TRBJ1-5; D may be TRBD1 (6 bases). The CDR3 runs 14 residues. Germline CDR1 is SGHRS and CDR2 is YFSETQ. The ends were cut back, 4 bases at V and 3 bases at J, with 11 bases in the middle. The DNA of the CDR3 is TGCGCCAGCAGCCAGGGGATGCCCAATCAGCCCCAGCATTTT. This translates into CASSQGMPNQPQHF.

The chain is built from TRBV18 and TRBJ2-7; 8 bases map to TRBD1. The length of the CDR3 is 17 residues. Germline CDR1 and CDR2: KGHSH and LQKENI. Unmatched junction bases numbered 12, after V lost 2 bases and J lost 3 bases. The CDR3 is CASSPYELRTGNYEQYF. The CDR3 coding sequence is TGTGCCAGCTCACCATACGAACTTCGGACAGGGAACTACGAGCAGTACTTC.

This clonotype was detected a few times. The V call is TRBV29-1, the J call TRBJ2-7, with 8 bases matching TRBD2. V lost 7 bases to trimming and J lost 3 bases; unmatched junction nucleotides: 5. CDR3 size: 12 residues. The V gene's germline CDR1 is SQVTM and CDR2 ANQGSEA. Written as DNA, the CDR3 is TGCAGCGCAAGACTAGCGTACTACGAGCAGTACTTC. This sequence encodes CSARLAYYEQYF.

This clonotype was picked up a small number of times. The chain combines TRBV27 with TRBJ1-2; D is ambiguous. Germline CDR1 MNHEY, CDR2 SMNVEV (reference sequence). The CDR3 extends over 13 amino acids. V shed 7 bases and J shed 3 bases, with 12 bases lying between them. DNA for the CDR3: TGTGCCAGCAAAGCTATGGCAGACTATGGCTACACCTTC. Encoded protein: CASKAMADYGYTF.

The chain recombines TRBV11-2 with TRBJ1-6; no clear D gene. Germline V gene data show CDR1 as SGHAT and CDR2 as FQNNGV. V was clipped by 4 bases and J by 9 bases, with 10 bases between them. The CDR3 contains 13 residues. CDR3 in DNA: TGTGCCAGCAGCTCCTCTCGTAGTTCACCCCTCCACTTT. It yields the protein CASSSSRSSPLHF.

This clonotype was counted a few times. The genes are TRBV5-1 and TRBJ2-7; TRBD2 aligns across 8 bases. The CDR3 runs 13 residues. The V segment lost 7 bases and the J segment 2 bases; nucleotides outside the gene matches: 5. Germline CDR1 and CDR2: SGHRS and YFSETQ. The CDR3 DNA reads as TGCGCCAGCTCAACTAGCGGCGCCTACGAGCAGTACTTC. Translated: CASSTSGAYEQYF.

The rearrangement joins TRBV29-1 to TRBJ1-1, with a weak D call TRBD1 (6 bases). Germline-derived CDR1 and CDR2 are SQVTM and ANQGSEA. The ends were cut back, 1 base at V and 5 bases at J, with 11 bases in the middle. The CDR3 is 13 residues long. This CDR3 reads CSVEGGRGTEAFF. In DNA, the CDR3 is TGCAGCGTTGAAGGGGGAAGGGGGACTGAAGCTTTCTTT.

This clonotype was seen only a few times. This sequence joins TRBV5-1 and TRBJ2-7, with TRBD2 identical over 10 bases. The germline V gene encodes CDR1 SGHRS and CDR2 YFSETQ. The CDR3 length is 14 residues. V lost 5 bases, J lost 5 bases, and 7 bases stayed unmatched. The CDR3 loop is CASRSGLASNEQYF. In DNA form, the CDR3 reads TGCGCCAGCAGATCGGGACTAGCGTCAAACGAGCAGTACTTC.

V gene TRBV29-1 combines with J gene TRBJ2-6, with TRBD2 as a possible D gene (5 bases). The CDR3 runs to 14 residues. Trimming stripped 5 bases from V and 5 bases from J, with 13 bases between. Germline lookup yields CDR1 SQVTM and CDR2 ANQGSEA. The CDR3: CSVFSGWRANVLTF. CDR3 DNA: TGCAGCGTTTTTTCGGGGTGGAGGGCCAACGTCCTGACTTTC.

The chain combines TRBV20-1 with TRBJ2-1; 7 nucleotides match TRBD2. The CDR3 runs 14 residues. After removal of 1 base from V and 3 bases from J, the junction contained 3 bases not matched to a gene. Germline CDR1 DFQATT, CDR2 SNEGSKA (reference sequence). DNA for the CDR3: TGCAGTGCTAGAGTGGGGGGGAACTACAATGAGCAGTTCTTC. Residues: CSARVGGNYNEQFF.

This clonotype has just a few counts. This sequence joins TRBV15 and TRBJ2-5; possibly TRBD1 or TRBD2 for D (6 bases each). This CDR3 spans 14 amino acids. V lost 3 bases and J 8 bases, leaving 16 bases between the germline ends. CDR1 is LNHNV and CDR2 is YYDKDF in the germline V gene (reference sequence). The CDR3 DNA follows: TGTGCCACCAGCAGGGCTGTCGGGGGCGACACCCAGTACTTC. This codes for CATSRAVGGDTQYF.